The rows below give T cell receptor beta chains drawn from one sample of a study of blood T cell repertoires in COVID-19. Repertoires were generated with immunoSEQ multiplex PCR, while TCRdb's copy carries only in-frame clones and drops some. The sample lists over 85,000 clones; roughly 80% were seen once. Sequences were obtained from peripheral blood. Receptor source: a man aged 60-69 years with active or convalescent COVID-19. CDR3s include the opening cysteine and the closing phenylalanine or tryptophan. The order of the fields is CDR3 protein, CDR3 DNA, clone size, D gene, J gene, V gene. The D gene is left open where the match is weak. A clone size is listed for some rows: how often the clone was seen (once, few, many), or a class if it is expanded.

CSVDLGQGRDAFF,TGCAGCGTTGACCTCGGACAGGGTAGGGATGCTTTCTTT,-,TRBD1,TRBJ1-1,TRBV29-1
CASSHDSSGNTIYF,TGTGCCAGCAGCCACGACAGCTCTGGAAACACCATATATTTT,-,-,TRBJ1-3,TRBV3-1/TRBV3-2
CASSPRTSGRTYNEQFF,TGTGCCAGCTCACCACGGACTAGCGGGAGGACCTACAATGAGCAGTTCTTC,-,TRBD2,TRBJ2-1,TRBV18
CASSLAGGTQPQHF,TGTGCCAGCAGCTTGGCAGGGGGCACTCAGCCCCAGCATTTT,few,TRBD1,TRBJ1-5,TRBV5-6
CASSLVAGAGTGELFF,TGCGCCAGCAGCTTGGTTGCGGGAGCAGGCACCGGGGAGCTGTTTTTT,-,TRBD2,TRBJ2-2,TRBV5-1
CASSPTTGPQPQHF,TGTGCCAGCAGCCCCACCACAGGACCTCAGCCCCAGCATTTT,few,-,TRBJ1-5,TRBV11-2
CAWSVGPRAPIEKLFF,TGTGCCTGGAGTGTAGGGCCCAGGGCTCCTATTGAAAAACTGTTTTTT,few,-,TRBJ1-4,TRBV30
CASSLGQGGNTEAFF,TGTGCCAGCAGCTTAGGACAGGGAGGGAACACTGAAGCTTTCTTT,-,TRBD1,TRBJ1-1,TRBV5-5
CASSLTDRGNTGELFF,TGTGCCAGCAGCTTAACAGACAGGGGAAACACCGGGGAGCTGTTTTTT,-,TRBD1,TRBJ2-2,TRBV7-9
CASTKGTGNYGYTF,TGTGCCAGCACCAAGGGGACAGGGAACTATGGCTACACCTTC,-,TRBD1,TRBJ1-2,TRBV3-1/TRBV3-2
CASSRDLRETQYF,TGTGCCAGCAGCCGCGACTTGCGAGAGACCCAGTACTTC,-,-,TRBJ2-5,TRBV14
CATSDLTSGRNVDEQFF,TGTGCCACCAGTGATTTAACTAGCGGGAGAAATGTAGATGAGCAGTTCTTC,-,TRBD2,TRBJ2-1,TRBV24-1
CASSPVGTGDGYTF,TGTGCCAGCTCACCAGTTGGGACAGGGGATGGCTACACCTTC,-,TRBD1,TRBJ1-2,TRBV18
CASTLGRGSPNSPLHF,TGTGCCAGCACCTTGGGGCGGGGCTCGCCCAATTCACCCCTCCACTTT,few,-,TRBJ1-6,TRBV27
CASSSPGGSSPLHF,TGTGCCAGCAGTAGTCCAGGGGGAAGTTCACCCCTCCACTTT,-,TRBD1,TRBJ1-6,TRBV13
CASSLAIGQGNTEAFF,TGCGCCAGCAGCTTGGCCATCGGACAGGGGAACACTGAAGCTTTCTTT,few,TRBD1,TRBJ1-1,TRBV5-1
CATSRILQGRSLGVQYF,TGTGCCACCAGCAGAATCCTACAGGGTCGCTCCCTCGGGGTGCAGTATTTT,-,-,TRBJ2-3,TRBV15
CASSIPGQVGYGYTF,TGTGCCAGCAGCATCCCAGGACAGGTCGGGTATGGCTACACCTTC,-,TRBD1,TRBJ1-2,TRBV11-2
CASSLAGAWETQYF,TGTGCCAGCAGTCTAGCGGGAGCGTGGGAGACCCAGTACTTC,few,TRBD2,TRBJ2-5,TRBV6-2/TRBV6-3
CSASGTVYGYTF,TGCAGTGCTAGTGGGACAGTCTATGGCTACACCTTC,-,TRBD1,TRBJ1-2,TRBV20-1
CASTPEGHTQYF,TGTGCCAGCACCCCAGAGGGCCATACGCAGTATTTT,-,-,TRBJ2-3,TRBV2
CASSDGLANTEAFF,TGTGCCAGCAGTGACGGACTGGCGAACACTGAAGCTTTCTTT,-,-,TRBJ1-1,TRBV2
CASRGGRHQPPYEQYF,TGCGCCAGCAGGGGGGGGCGCCACCAACCCCCCTACGAGCAGTACTTC,-,-,TRBJ2-7,TRBV5-1
CASSLAGSGSNADTQYF,TGTGCCAGCAGCTTAGCCGGAAGCGGGAGTAACGCAGATACGCAGTATTTT,-,TRBD2,TRBJ2-3,TRBV7-2
CSVVKSRQGGGQYF,TGCAGCGTTGTCAAATCCCGACAGGGCGGTGGCCAGTACTTC,-,TRBD1,TRBJ2-5,TRBV29-1
CASSPPTSGTYNEQFF,TGTGCCAGCAGCCCCCCGACTAGCGGGACCTACAATGAGCAGTTCTTC,-,TRBD2,TRBJ2-1,TRBV13
CASSLGSVGETQYF,TGTGCCAGCAGCTTAGGGAGTGTCGGAGAGACCCAGTACTTC,-,-,TRBJ2-5,TRBV7-9
CASSVAASGSTDTQYF,TGTGCCAGCAGTGTCGCGGCTAGCGGGAGTACAGATACGCAGTATTTT,-,TRBD2,TRBJ2-3,TRBV2
CASSLMVASGSFYNEQFF,TGTGCCAGCAGCTTGATGGTGGCTAGCGGGAGTTTCTACAATGAGCAGTTCTTC,once,TRBD2,TRBJ2-1,TRBV5-6
CASSLRGRDGYTF,TGTGCCAGCAGCTTGAGGGGGCGCGATGGCTACACCTTC,once,TRBD1,TRBJ1-2,TRBV5-8
CASSLAGTGKAYNEQFF,TGTGCCAGCAGCTTAGCGGGGACAGGGAAGGCTTACAATGAGCAGTTCTTC,-,TRBD1,TRBJ2-1,TRBV7-9
CASSQDRDSYYEQYF,TGCGCCAGCAGCCAAGATCGCGACTCTTACTACGAGCAGTACTTC,-,-,TRBJ2-7,TRBV4-1
CASRPTSGNTGELFF,TGTGCCAGCAGACCTACTAGCGGAAACACCGGGGAGCTGTTTTTT,-,TRBD2,TRBJ2-2,TRBV28
CASALTGSGRASAQYF,TGTGCCAGCGCCTTGACAGGGAGCGGGAGGGCCAGCGCGCAGTATTTT,-,TRBD2,TRBJ2-3,TRBV2
CASSLGGRGYNEQFF,TGTGCCAGCAGCTTGGGAGGGAGGGGTTACAATGAGCAGTTCTTC,-,TRBD2,TRBJ2-1,TRBV5-8
CATSDTPADTQYF,TGCGCCACCTCGGACACGCCGGCGGATACGCAGTATTTT,-,-,TRBJ2-3,TRBV10-1
CASSTNSYGYTF,TGTGCCAGCAGTACAAATTCCTATGGCTACACCTTC,few,-,TRBJ1-2,TRBV12-3/TRBV12-4
CASSLGAGDVTQYF,TGTGCCAGCAGCTTAGGAGCGGGAGATGTTACGCAGTATTTT,-,TRBD2,TRBJ2-3,TRBV7-9
CASSVGDPDRTNEKLFF,TGTGCCAGCAGCGTAGGTGACCCCGACAGGACTAATGAAAAACTGTTTTTT,once,-,TRBJ1-4,TRBV9
CASSQGLGSRAGELFF,TGCGCCAGCAGCCAAGGTCTCGGGAGTAGAGCCGGGGAGCTGTTTTTT,few,-,TRBJ2-2,TRBV4-1
CASRQGNQPQHF,TGTGCCAGTAGGCAGGGCAATCAGCCCCAGCATTTT,-,-,TRBJ1-5,TRBV19
CASSLSSAGGAIKLFF,TGTGCCAGCAGCTTAAGTAGCGCAGGGGGCGCGATAAAACTGTTTTTT,-,TRBD1,TRBJ1-4,TRBV7-2
CASSLVGAGTYEQYF,TGTGCCAGCAGCTTAGTCGGAGCGGGGACCTACGAGCAGTACTTC,-,TRBD2,TRBJ2-7,TRBV11-3
CASGGRLAGVDEQFF,TGTGCCAGCGGGGGAAGACTAGCGGGAGTCGATGAGCAGTTCTTC,few,TRBD2,TRBJ2-1,TRBV2
CASSSLRDRTYEQYF,TGTGCCAGCAGCTCTCTCCGGGACAGGACCTACGAGCAGTACTTC,-,TRBD1,TRBJ2-7,TRBV5-5
CASSLTPGGTDTQYF,TGTGCCAGCAGCCTGACGCCAGGGGGCACAGATACGCAGTATTTT,-,-,TRBJ2-3,TRBV9
CARDRESGELFF,TGTGCCAGGGACAGGGAGAGCGGGGAGCTGTTTTTT,-,TRBD1,TRBJ2-2,TRBV7-9
CASSLAGPMNTEAFF,TGTGCCAGCAGCTTAGCGGGCCCGATGAACACTGAAGCTTTCTTT,-,-,TRBJ1-1,TRBV7-2
CASSMGTGFVNEQFF,TGTGCCAGTAGTATGGGGACAGGTTTTGTCAATGAGCAGTTCTTC,-,TRBD1,TRBJ2-1,TRBV19
CASSWGTSGRAQGEQFF,TGTGCCAGCAGCTGGGGGACTAGCGGGAGGGCCCAGGGTGAGCAGTTCTTC,-,TRBD2,TRBJ2-1,TRBV5-5
CASSFQGAEAFF,TGTGCCAGCAGTTTTCAGGGGGCAGAAGCTTTCTTT,-,TRBD1,TRBJ1-1,TRBV6-5
CASALLTGASGYTF,TGCGCCAGCGCACTCTTGACAGGGGCTAGTGGCTACACCTTC,-,TRBD1,TRBJ1-2,TRBV10-2
CASRPRGGTDTQYF,TGTGCCAGCAGGCCTCGGGGGGGCACAGATACGCAGTATTTT,-,TRBD2,TRBJ2-3,TRBV27
CASSPSMEGGEYF,TGTGCCAGCTCACCTTCGATGGAGGGTGGGGAGTATTTT,-,-,TRBJ2-3,TRBV18